This T cell receptor beta chain was recovered during a study of blood T cell repertoires in COVID-19. About the research overall: The United States, Italy and Spain were the sources of the acute and convalescent COVID-19 samples.

Original processing notes: The assay estimated nucleated cells by amplifying reference gene primers. Clones were sequenced by immunoSEQ multiplex PCR, and TCRdb holds only the in-frame ones, with some missing. That table gives V, J and clone size, and the DNA gave D and trimming. The table lists some 160,000 clones, approximately 83% of them singletons. This CDR3 comprises 16 residues. Germline V CDR1 and CDR2: SGHVS, FQNEAQ. J lost 0 bases, V lost 5 bases, and 4 bases had no gene match. This clonotype originated in a human donor in a cohort sampled during active COVID-19. What was sequenced was peripheral blood. This chain links TRBV7-8 with TRBJ2-1, with 10 bases lining up with TRBD2. The CDR3 sequence is CASSPLAGASYNEQFF. The CDR3 nucleotides are TGTGCCAGCAGCCCGCTAGCGGGGGCCTCCTACAATGAGCAGTTCTTC.